These 13 T cell receptor beta chains came from one sample sequenced in a study of cytomegalovirus exposure and HLA in healthy donors. The study ran its PCR with 60 Vbeta and 13 Jbeta primers. TCRdb's table, derived via immunoSEQ multiplex PCR, lists solely in-frame clones and lacks some. The table records more than 110,000 clones, around a tenth of them present only once. Sample: PBMCs. Receptor source: a man aged 45-65 years in good health and CMV-seronegative.

This clone was seen a few times. The V gene is TRBV5-1, the J gene TRBJ2-7; D is possibly TRBD2 (6 bases). V lost 1 base, J lost 6 bases, and 14 bases lay in between. Per germline, CDR1 SGHRS and CDR2 YFSETQ. The CDR3 has 14 amino acids. The CDR3 here is CASSLSGVFPEQYF. The CDR3 nucleotides are TGCGCCAGCAGCTTGTCGGGAGTTTTCCCCGAGCAGTACTTC.

The chain joins TRBV28 to TRBJ1-2, with 7 bases identical to TRBD1. The CDR3 runs to 13 residues. V gave up 7 bases and J gave up 7 bases; unmatched junction bases: 9. CDR1 is MDHEN, CDR2 SYDVKM, per germline. The chain's CDR3 is CASTPNRGTGYTF. The CDR3 DNA reads as TGTGCCAGCACGCCAAACAGGGGAACTGGCTACACCTTC.

The CDR3: CASSFPQGYTDTQYF. In nucleotides, the CDR3 is TGTGCCAGCAGTTTCCCCCAGGGGTACACAGATACGCAGTATTTT. The chain combines TRBV28 with TRBJ2-3; possibly TRBD1 for D (6 bases). The CDR3 covers 15 residues. Germline V lookup: CDR1 MDHEN, CDR2 SYDVKM. The germline V and J ends were trimmed by 3 bases and 2 bases, with 12 bases remaining between them.

This clone was recorded a few times. The J gene is TRBJ1-5, the V gene TRBV28; unclear D gene. The ends were cut back, 3 bases at V and 5 bases at J, with 11 bases in the middle. This CDR3 spans 14 amino acids. Germline lookup yields CDR1 MDHEN and CDR2 SYDVKM. The CDR3 region has the DNA TGTGCCAGCAGTTTTACAGCGGGCCATCAGCCCCAGCATTTT. Protein product: CASSFTAGHQPQHF.

There are a few counts of this clone. The chain has TRBV30 and TRBJ2-1; 13 bases agree with TRBD2. This CDR3 has 15 amino acids. CDR1 is GTSNPN and CDR2 is SVGIG in the germline V gene (reference sequence). Germline trimming cut 0 bases from V and 6 bases from J; bases unmatched to any gene: 2. DNA for the CDR3: TGTGCCTGGAGTGTGGGACTAGCGGGGATCAATGAGCAGTTCTTC. Its translation is CAWSVGLAGINEQFF.

This clone was observed a handful of times. The rearrangement uses TRBV15 and TRBJ2-7; 9 bases agree with TRBD1. Trimming at V came to 1 base and at J to 5 bases, leaving 6 bases not matched to a gene. The CDR3 is 15 amino acids. Germline assignment: CDR1 LNHNV and CDR2 YYDKDF (reference sequence). CDR3 DNA: TGTGCCACCAGCAGAGTTCGGGACAGGGACCACGAGCAGTACTTC. Protein product: CATSRVRDRDHEQYF.

The table lists this clone with a few counts. The rearrangement uses TRBV28 and TRBJ1-1; no clear D gene. V gave up 7 bases and J gave up 0 bases, with 12 bases separating them. Germline assignment: CDR1 MDHEN and CDR2 SYDVKM. CDR3 length: 14 residues. CDR3 in DNA: TGTGCCAGCACCCCACAGAGTGTGAACACTGAAGCTTTCTTT. It yields the protein CASTPQSVNTEAFF. The full variable domain, rest sourced from reference TRBV28 and TRBJ1-1, is DVKVTQSSRYLVKRTGEKVFLECVQDMDHENMFWYRQDPGLGLRLIYFSYDVKMKEKGDIPEGYSVSREKKERFSLILESASTNQTSMYLCASTPQSVNTEAFFGQGTRLTVV.

The chain employs TRBV30 and TRBJ1-1, with D possibly matching TRBD1 (6 bases). This CDR3 has 14 residues. V lost 0 bases and J lost 5, with 13 bases in between. Germline lookup yields CDR1 GTSNPN and CDR2 SVGIG (reference sequence). CDR3 DNA: TGTGCCTGGAGTGTATACAGGGAGGGAACTGAAGCTTTCTTT. This gives the protein CAWSVYREGTEAFF.

This clone occurred a few times. Germline and junction disagree at one end, which may indicate a read error. The V call is TRBV27, the J call TRBJ2-1, with TRBD2 identical over 8 bases. The CDR3 extends over 11 amino acids. Germline CDR1 reads MNHEY; CDR2 reads SMNVEV (reference sequence). The CDR3 protein is CASSLREALIF. The CDR3 DNA reads as TGTGCCAGCAGTTTGCGGGAGGCCCTAATCTTC.

The sample holds a few counts of this clone. This rearrangement joins TRBV29-1 to TRBJ1-4, with D maybe TRBD1 (5 bases). The germline gives CDR1 SQVTM, CDR2 ANQGSEA. V was cut by 2 bases and J by 7 bases, with 5 bases left in between. CDR3 length equals 11 residues. The CDR3 region has the DNA TGCAGCGTTGAAAGGGGTGAAAAACTGTTTTTT. It codes for CSVERGEKLFF.

V gene TRBV10-2 combines with J gene TRBJ1-2, with D perhaps matching TRBD1 (6 bases). V shed 4 bases and J shed 7 bases, with 16 bases lying between them. Germline CDR1 is WSHSY and CDR2 is SAAADI. The CDR3 sequence is 14 residues long. The CDR3 coding sequence is TGCGCCAGCAGTGTGGGGGGGGCGACTTTTGGCTACACCTTC. Its protein product is CASSVGGATFGYTF.

This clone has just a few counts. V is TRBV13 and J is TRBJ2-7, with TRBD1 as a possible D gene (6 bases). The CDR3 loop spans 12 amino acids. Trimming took 10 bases from V and 6 from J, leaving 16 bases between them. Germline CDR1 is PRHDT and CDR2 is FYEKMQ (reference sequence). CDR3 region: CATGVLGGEQYF. CDR3 DNA: TGTGCCACCGGGGTCCTAGGGGGCGAGCAGTACTTC.

V and J are TRBV28 and TRBJ1-5; TRBD1 might be the D (5 bases). The CDR3 totals 14 residues. The germline V gene encodes CDR1 MDHEN and CDR2 SYDVKM. The V gene lost 8 bases and the J gene lost 0 bases, with 11 bases spanning the gap. CDR3 loop: CASVQGVSNQPQHF. The DNA of the CDR3 is TGTGCCAGCGTCCAGGGTGTTAGCAATCAGCCCCAGCATTTT.